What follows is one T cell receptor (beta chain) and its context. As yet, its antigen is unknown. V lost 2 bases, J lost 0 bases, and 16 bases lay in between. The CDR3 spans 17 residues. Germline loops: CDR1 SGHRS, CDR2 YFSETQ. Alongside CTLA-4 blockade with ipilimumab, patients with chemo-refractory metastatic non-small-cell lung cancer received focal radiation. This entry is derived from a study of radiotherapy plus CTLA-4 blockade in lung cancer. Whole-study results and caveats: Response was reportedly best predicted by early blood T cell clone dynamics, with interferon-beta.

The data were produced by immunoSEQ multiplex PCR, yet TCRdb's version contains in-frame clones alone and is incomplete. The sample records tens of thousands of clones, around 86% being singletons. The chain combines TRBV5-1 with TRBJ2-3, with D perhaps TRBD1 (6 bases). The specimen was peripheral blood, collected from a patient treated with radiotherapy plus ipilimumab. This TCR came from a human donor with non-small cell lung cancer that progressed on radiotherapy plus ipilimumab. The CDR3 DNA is TGCGCCAGCAGCTTCCGCCTTGGGGGCATTAGCACAGATACGCAGTATTTT. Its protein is CASSFRLGGISTDTQYF.